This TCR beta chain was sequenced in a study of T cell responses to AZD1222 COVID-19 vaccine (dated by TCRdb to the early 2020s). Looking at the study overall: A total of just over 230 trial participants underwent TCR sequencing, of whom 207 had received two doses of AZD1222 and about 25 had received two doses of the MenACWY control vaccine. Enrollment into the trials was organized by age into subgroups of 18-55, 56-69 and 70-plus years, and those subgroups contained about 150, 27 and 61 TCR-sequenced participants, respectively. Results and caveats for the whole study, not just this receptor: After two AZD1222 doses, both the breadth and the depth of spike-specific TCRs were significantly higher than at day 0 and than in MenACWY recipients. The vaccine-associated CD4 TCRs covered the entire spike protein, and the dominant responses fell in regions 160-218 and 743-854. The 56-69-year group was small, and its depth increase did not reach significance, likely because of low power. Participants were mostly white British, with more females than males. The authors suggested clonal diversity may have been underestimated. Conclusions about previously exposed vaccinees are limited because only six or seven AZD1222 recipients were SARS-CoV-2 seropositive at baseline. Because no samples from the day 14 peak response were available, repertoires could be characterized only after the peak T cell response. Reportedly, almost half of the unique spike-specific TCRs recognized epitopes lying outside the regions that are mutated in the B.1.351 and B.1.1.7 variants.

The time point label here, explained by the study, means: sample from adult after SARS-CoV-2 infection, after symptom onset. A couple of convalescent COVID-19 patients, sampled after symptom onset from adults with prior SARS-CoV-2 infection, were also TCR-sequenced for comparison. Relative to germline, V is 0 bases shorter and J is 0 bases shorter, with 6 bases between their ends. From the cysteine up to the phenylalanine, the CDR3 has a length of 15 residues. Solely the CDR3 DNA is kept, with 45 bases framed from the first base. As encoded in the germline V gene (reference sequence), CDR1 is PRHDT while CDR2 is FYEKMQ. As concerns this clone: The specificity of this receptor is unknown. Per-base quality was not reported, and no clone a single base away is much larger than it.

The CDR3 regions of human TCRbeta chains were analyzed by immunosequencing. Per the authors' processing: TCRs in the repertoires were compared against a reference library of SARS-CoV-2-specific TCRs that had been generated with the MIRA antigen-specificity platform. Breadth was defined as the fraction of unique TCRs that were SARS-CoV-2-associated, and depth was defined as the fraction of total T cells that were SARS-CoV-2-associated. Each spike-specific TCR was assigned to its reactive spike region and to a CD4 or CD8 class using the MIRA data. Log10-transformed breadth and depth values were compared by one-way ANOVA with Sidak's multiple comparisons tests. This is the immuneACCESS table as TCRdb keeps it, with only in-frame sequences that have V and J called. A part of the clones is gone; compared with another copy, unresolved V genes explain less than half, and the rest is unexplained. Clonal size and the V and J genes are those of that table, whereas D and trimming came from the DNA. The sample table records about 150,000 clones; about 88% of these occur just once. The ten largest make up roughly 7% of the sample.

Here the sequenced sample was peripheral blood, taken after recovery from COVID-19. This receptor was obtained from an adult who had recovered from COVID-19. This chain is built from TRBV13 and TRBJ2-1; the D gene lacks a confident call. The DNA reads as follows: TGTGCCAGCAGCTTAGGGCTCCTCTCCTACAATGAGCAGTTCTTC. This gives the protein CASSLGLLSYNEQFF.